A single sample is the source of the 20 T cell receptor beta chains below, sequenced in a study of shared clonotypes between healthy human individuals. This table comes from immunoSEQ multiplex PCR, and its TCRdb copy is limited to in-frame clones, with some not included. In the table there are some 740,000 clones, 80% to 95% of which are singletons. As defined, naive CD8 cells were CD45RO-negative and positively selected for CCR7, with terminally differentiated effector memory CD45RA+ cells excluded. Sequenced input: naive CD8+ T cells sorted from blood. These receptors were collected from a young man in good health.

The CDR3 DNA reads TGCAGCGTTAGGGGTCGGGCGTCACTATGGGTAATCTCCTACAATGAGCAGTTCTTC. Translating it yields CSVRGRASLWVISYNEQFF. The genes are TRBV29-1 and TRBJ2-1, with a tentative D call TRBD1 (5 bases). Germline values: CDR1 SQVTM, CDR2 ANQGSEA. This CDR3 has 19 amino acids. The ends were cut back, 5 bases at V and 0 bases at J, with 26 bases in the middle.

The V gene is TRBV10-1, the J gene TRBJ2-7; 12 positions agree with TRBD1. The CDR3 is made up of 14 amino acids. Germline V CDR1 and CDR2: WNHNN, SYGVQD (reference sequence). The trim removed 5 bases at V and 7 bases at J, leaving 6 bases unmatched. CDR3 nucleotide sequence: TGCGCCAGCAGTCTGGGACAGGGGGCCGGTGAGCAGTACTTC. Protein product: CASSLGQGAGEQYF.

This rearrangement joins TRBV7-9 to TRBJ2-1; D is perhaps TRBD1 (6 bases). Trimming cost V 2 bases and J 5 bases, with 19 bases left between them. Germline loops: CDR1 SEHNR, CDR2 FQNEAQ (reference sequence). The CDR3 runs 17 residues. The CDR3 loop is CASSLFLLQGPNNEQFF. The CDR3 DNA reads TGTGCCAGCAGCTTATTCCTTCTTCAGGGGCCAAACAATGAGCAGTTCTTC.

In this sample, this clone turned up once. The J gene is TRBJ2-7, the V gene TRBV27; D might be TRBD1 (5 bases). V lost 3 bases to trimming and J lost 1 base, with 16 bases between them. This CDR3 spans 16 amino acids. Germline values: CDR1 MNHEY, CDR2 SMNVEV (reference sequence). This CDR3 is CASSFSTGQVSYEQYF. CDR3 nucleotide sequence: TGTGCCAGCAGTTTTTCTACAGGACAAGTATCCTACGAGCAGTACTTC.

The chain has TRBV13 and TRBJ1-1; D gene uncertain. The CDR3 extends over 12 amino acids. CDR1 PRHDT and CDR2 FYEKMQ come from the germline V gene (reference sequence). V was clipped by 5 bases and J by 4 bases, with 8 bases between them. The CDR3 is CASSLITTEAFF. The CDR3 DNA reads TGTGCCAGCAGCCTAATTACCACTGAAGCTTTCTTT.

V is TRBV13 and J is TRBJ2-3; 7 positions agree with TRBD1. CDR3 size: 16 residues. CDR1 is PRHDT and CDR2 is FYEKMQ in the germline V gene (reference sequence). V trimming: 5 bases; J trimming: 2 bases; junction bases outside the gene matches: 10. The CDR3 DNA is TGTGCCAGCAGCACTCCAGGGGGAACTGACACAGATACGCAGTATTTT. Residues: CASSTPGGTDTDTQYF.

The J gene is TRBJ2-3, the V gene TRBV9; a possible D gene is TRBD1 (6 bases). There are 14 residues in the CDR3. CDR1 and CDR2 (germline): SGDLS, YYNGEE. V was pared by 2 bases and J by 3 bases, with 10 bases between. CDR3 amino acids: CASSVRGVTDTQYF. The DNA for the CDR3 is TGTGCCAGCAGCGTCAGGGGAGTTACAGATACGCAGTATTTT.

This clone was seen only once. The chain carries TRBV10-3 and TRBJ1-5, with a weak D call TRBD1 (6 bases). Germline lookup yields CDR1 ENHRY and CDR2 SYGVKD. This CDR3 is built from 15 residues. Trimming left V 6 bases short and J 0 bases short, with 12 bases between. The CDR3 reads CAISKTGHSNQPQHF. The CDR3 DNA follows: TGTGCCATCAGCAAGACAGGTCATAGCAATCAGCCCCAGCATTTT.

V is TRBV2 and J is TRBJ2-3, with D perhaps TRBD2 (5 bases). CDR3 length: 14 residues. Germline values: CDR1 SNHLY, CDR2 FYNNEI. V was clipped by 10 bases and J by 1 base, with 15 bases between them. CDR3 DNA sequence: TGTGCCACCCTACGGGGTACAGGCACAGATACGCAGTATTTT. Its protein is CATLRGTGTDTQYF.

This clone was counted a single time. The chain links TRBV7-3 to TRBJ2-1; D is ambiguous. The V gene's germline CDR1 is SGHTA and CDR2 FQGTGA. The CDR3 contains 12 residues. Trimming pared 5 bases from V and 4 bases from J, leaving 6 bases between. The CDR3 region has the DNA TGTGCCAGCAGCGACCGGTACAATGAGCAGTTCTTC. It specifies CASSDRYNEQFF.

The V and J genes are TRBV7-9 and TRBJ2-6; maybe TRBD1 (6 bases). The CDR3 runs to 18 residues. The V gene's germline CDR1 is SEHNR and CDR2 FQNEAQ (reference sequence). Between the trimmed V and J ends, which lost 5 bases and 2 bases, there was a span of 19 bases. CDR3 nucleotide sequence: TGTGCCAGCAGCCCCCGGACAGTACACTCGGCTGGGGCCAACGTCCTGACTTTC. Translation: CASSPRTVHSAGANVLTF.

The chain employs TRBV11-2 and TRBJ2-5; TRBD2 matches 8 bases. The CDR3 is made up of 14 amino acids. The germline CDR1 and CDR2 sequences are SGHAT and FQNNGV. V lost 4 bases to trimming and J lost 4 bases; unmatched junction nucleotides: 5. The CDR3 nucleotides read TGTGCCAGCAGCTCATCGGGAGGGAGAGAGACCCAGTACTTC. Protein: CASSSSGGRETQYF.

The chain couples TRBV21-1 to TRBJ1-5. TRBV21-1 is flagged as a pseudogene. The CDR3 covers 15 residues. The DNA for the CDR3 is TGTGCCAGCAGCAGATTCGGGGGGGCGAATCAGCCCCAGCATTTT. Translation: CASSRFGGANQPQHF.

This chain joins TRBV13 and TRBJ2-7; perhaps TRBD2 as D (6 bases). This CDR3 contains 15 residues. Germline CDR1 PRHDT, CDR2 FYEKMQ (reference sequence). The germline V and J ends were trimmed by 5 bases and 2 bases, with 16 bases remaining between them. DNA of the CDR3: TGTGCCAGCAGCCCCCCCCTTAGCGGTCCCTACGAGCAGTACTTC. It codes for CASSPPLSGPYEQYF.

The chain has TRBV27 and TRBJ2-1; TRBD2 aligns across 10 bases. This CDR3 has 16 amino acids. Germline trimming cut 8 bases from V and 6 bases from J; bases unmatched to any gene: 13. Germline V gene sequence: CDR1 MNHEY, CDR2 SMNVEV (reference sequence). CDR3 sequence reads: CASSPGGASGSNEQFF. The CDR3 DNA follows: TGTGCCAGCTCCCCCGGTGGTGCTAGCGGGAGCAATGAGCAGTTCTTC.

This sequence joins TRBV28 and TRBJ1-2; no definite D call. Looked up from germline, CDR1 is MDHEN and CDR2 is SYDVKM. The CDR3 is 17 residues long. V lost 6 bases and J lost 4, with 24 bases in between. Written as DNA, the CDR3 is TGTGCCAGCAGCCCTCCGGACTTCAGGTCTGAGGGCTATGGCTACACCTTC. It translates to CASSPPDFRSEGYGYTF.

This clone was recorded only once. V usage is TRBV6-1 and J usage is TRBJ2-7; 12 bases are shared with TRBD1. Germline CDR1 MNHNS, CDR2 SASEGT. Losses at the gene ends were 6 bases for V and 7 bases for J; bases not matched to a gene: 10. The CDR3 is 15 residues long. CDR3 sequence: CASRGMGQGAQEQYF. The CDR3 DNA reads as TGTGCCAGCAGGGGGATGGGACAGGGGGCTCAGGAGCAGTACTTC.

This chain joins TRBV29-1 and TRBJ2-7; no reliable D call. Germline lookup yields CDR1 SQVTM and CDR2 ANQGSEA. Trimming removed 7 bases at V and 4 bases at J, with 14 bases between. The CDR3 has 12 amino acids. CDR3 coding DNA: TGCAGCGCCTCGGCGACTGATTACGAGCAGTACTTC. It codes for CSASATDYEQYF.

This chain joins TRBV5-1 and TRBJ2-7; 9 bases agree with TRBD2. V lost 0 bases and J lost 4; bases outside the gene matches: 5. Germline CDR1 and CDR2: SGHRS and YFSETQ. CDR3 length equals 15 residues. The CDR3 DNA reads as TGCGCCAGCAGCTTGGGACTAGCGGAGGAGTACGAGCAGTACTTC. This codes for CASSLGLAEEYEQYF. Full variable domain (missing parts from reference TRBV5-1 and TRBJ2-7): KAGVTQTPRYLIKTRGQQVTLSCSPISGHRSVSWYQQTPGQGLQFLFEYFSETQRNKGNFPGRFSGRQFSNSRSEMNVSTLELGDSALYLCASSLGLAEEYEQYFGPGTRLTVT.

The rearrangement links TRBV9 to TRBJ2-3; D remains ambiguous. The CDR3 is 14 residues long. Germline CDR1 and CDR2: SGDLS and YYNGEE. V was trimmed by 0 bases and J by 2 bases, leaving 7 bases between them. Here the CDR3 DNA reads TGTGCCAGCAGCGTAGAGGGTGTCACAGATACGCAGTATTTT. It yields the protein CASSVEGVTDTQYF.